The 17 T cell receptor beta chains given below trace back to one sample, sequenced in a study of blood T cell repertoires in COVID-19. Sequenced by immunoSEQ multiplex PCR; TCRdb stores in-frame clones only, minus some. The sample holds some 170,000 clones, less than 90% seen once. The sample was PBMCs or T cells enriched from blood (not recorded which). The receptor source for this set is a human donor with acute COVID-19. The donor label of this sample is uncertain.

V is TRBV5-5 and J is TRBJ2-3, with a possible D match to TRBD2 (6 bases). The germline V gene has CDR1 SGHKS and CDR2 YYEKEE (reference sequence). V lost 4 bases to trimming and J lost 2 bases, with 26 bases between them. The CDR3 runs to 19 residues. CDR3 amino acids: CASSPALARKVYTTDTQYF. The CDR3 DNA is TGTGCCAGCAGCCCCGCCCTAGCGCGCAAAGTATACACCACAGATACGCAGTATTTT.

This chain joins TRBV7-2 and TRBJ2-3; 7 nucleotides match TRBD1. The V and J ends lost 4 bases and 0 bases, in that order; junction bases with no gene match: 1. The CDR3 loop spans 14 amino acids. The germline V gene encodes CDR1 SGHTA and CDR2 FQGNSA. CDR3 nucleotides: TGTGCCAGCAGCTGGACAGGTAGCACAGATACGCAGTATTTT. Amino acids: CASSWTGSTDTQYF.

This clone was counted between two and nine times. This chain uses TRBV30 with TRBJ2-7; 10 nucleotides agree with TRBD2. Unmatched junction bases numbered 1, after V lost 5 bases and J lost 0 bases. There are 13 residues in the CDR3. CDR1 GTSNPN and CDR2 SVGIG come from the germline V gene (reference sequence). CDR3 DNA sequence: TGTGCCTGGGGGACTAGCGCCTCCTACGAGCAGTACTTC. It yields the protein CAWGTSASYEQYF.

The chain is built from TRBV12-3 or TRBV12-4 and TRBJ1-2; the match to TRBD1 covers 7 bases. The CDR3 has 12 amino acids. V lost 7 bases to trimming and J lost 8 bases; unmatched junction nucleotides: 7. CDR3 in DNA: TGTGCCAGCAATCGACAGGGAGCGGGCTACACCTTC. Amino acid sequence: CASNRQGAGYTF.

This clone has more than one count but fewer than ten. The chain carries TRBV6-2 or TRBV6-3 and TRBJ2-5, with D perhaps TRBD2 (6 bases). V shed 4 bases and J shed 5 bases, with 17 bases lying between them. The length of the CDR3 is 15 residues. Germline-derived CDR1 and CDR2 are MNHEY and SVGEGT. CDR3 amino acids: CASSSGTDRLETQYF. In DNA, the CDR3 is TGTGCCAGCAGTTCCGGGACTGACCGCCTGGAGACCCAGTACTTC.

About this clone: The same CDR3 arises from other DNA sequences in this sample as well. The J gene is TRBJ2-6, the V gene TRBV30; tentative D call: TRBD2 (6 bases). The CDR3 has 15 amino acids. CDR1 and CDR2 from the germline V gene are GTSNPN and SVGIG (reference sequence). With 0 bases removed from V and 1 base from J, the gap between germline ends came to 7 bases. CDR3 nucleotide sequence: TGTGCCTGGAGTGTAGGAGGGTCTGGGGCCAACGTCCTGACTTTC. This translates into CAWSVGGSGANVLTF.

The rearrangement joins TRBV6-5 to TRBJ1-4, with 7 nucleotides matching TRBD1. The length of the CDR3 is 15 residues. The ends lost 4 bases at V and 5 bases at J; junction bases unmatched: 7. Germline V gene sequence: CDR1 MNHEY, CDR2 SVGAGI. This CDR3 reads CASSWRGQKNEKLFF. CDR3 bases: TGTGCCAGCAGTTGGAGGGGACAGAAAAATGAAAAACTGTTTTTT.

The chain has TRBV7-2 and TRBJ2-1, with D perhaps matching TRBD2 (6 bases). Trimming stripped 3 bases from V and 8 bases from J, with 29 bases between. Germline values: CDR1 SGHTA, CDR2 FQGNSA. The CDR3 is 19 residues long. CDR3 protein: CASSLDLSESWRARDEQFF. DNA for the CDR3: TGTGCCAGCAGCTTGGACCTTTCTGAGTCCTGGAGGGCGAGGGATGAGCAGTTCTTC.

The CDR3 loop is CAWGTRLDRGSVEVVEHYGYTF. The CDR3 bases are TGTGCCTGGGGGACTAGACTAGACAGGGGTTCAGTGGAAGTCGTGGAGCACTATGGCTACACCTTC. The V gene is TRBV30, the J gene TRBJ1-2, with 8 bases that match TRBD1. Looked up from germline, CDR1 is GTSNPN and CDR2 is SVGIG (reference sequence). The V gene end was trimmed by 5 bases and the J gene end by 3 bases; junction bases not matched to a gene: 32. The CDR3 runs to 22 residues.

The CDR3 loop is CASSIIDGEETQYF. The CDR3 bases are TGTGCCAGTAGTATAATCGACGGGGAAGAGACCCAGTACTTC. The chain links TRBV19 to TRBJ2-5; possibly TRBD2 for D (5 bases). The CDR3 extends over 14 amino acids. Trimming stripped 2 bases from V and 3 bases from J, with 10 bases between. CDR1 is LNHDA and CDR2 is SQIVND in the germline V gene (reference sequence).

V and J are TRBV2 and TRBJ2-1, with 9 bases identical to TRBD1. Germline lookup yields CDR1 SNHLY and CDR2 FYNNEI. Trimming took 1 base from V and 7 from J; bases not matched to a gene: 5. The CDR3 consists of 15 residues. CDR3 protein: CASSEEGTGQNEQFF. The CDR3 coding sequence is TGTGCCAGCAGTGAAGAGGGGACAGGGCAAAATGAGCAGTTCTTC.

A single count supports this clone. The chain employs TRBV11-1 and TRBJ2-3; TRBD1 agrees at 9 bases. CDR1 and CDR2 (germline): SGHAT, FQDESV (reference sequence). The CDR3 totals 14 residues. V shed 5 bases, J shed 5 bases, and the junction held 5 bases outside the gene matches. In DNA, the CDR3 is TGTGCCAGCAGCCACGGACAGGGGAAAGATACGCAGTATTTT. Protein: CASSHGQGKDTQYF.

V usage is TRBV5-1 and J usage is TRBJ1-4; D unresolved. The V end was cut by 0 bases, the J end by 8 bases, with 14 bases between. The CDR3 has 15 amino acids. Germline CDR1 SGHRS, CDR2 YFSETQ. CDR3 loop: CASSLGGAHQEKLFF. The CDR3 DNA follows: TGCGCCAGCAGCTTGGGGGGAGCACATCAGGAAAAACTGTTTTTT.

The chain uses TRBV30 and TRBJ2-5, with TRBD2 matching 13 bases. The CDR3 totals 16 residues. Germline V CDR1 and CDR2: GTSNPN, SVGIG (reference sequence). V lost 4 bases, J lost 1 base, and 6 bases stayed unmatched. The CDR3 reads CAWTAGLAGIQETQYF. The DNA for the CDR3 is TGTGCCTGGACCGCGGGACTAGCGGGAATCCAAGAGACCCAGTACTTC.

This chain links TRBV12-3 or TRBV12-4 with TRBJ1-4; D gene unclear. V lost 1 base to trimming and J lost 8 bases, with 5 bases between them. CDR3 length: 12 residues. DNA for the CDR3: TGTGCCAGCAGTTTAGGGCAGGAAAAACTGTTTTTT. This sequence encodes CASSLGQEKLFF.

V is TRBV6-1 and J is TRBJ1-6; D is possibly TRBD1 (5 bases). This CDR3 is 13 amino acids long. Germline V CDR1 and CDR2: MNHNS, SASEGT. V lost 1 base to trimming and J lost 11 bases, with 9 bases between them. The CDR3 DNA reads TGTGCCAGCAGTGAAGGGGCAGGGACACCCCTCCACTTT. Encoded protein: CASSEGAGTPLHF.

This sequence joins TRBV19 and TRBJ1-2, with 11 bases that match TRBD1. Trimming at V came to 6 bases and at J to 7 bases, leaving 7 bases not matched to a gene. There are 14 residues in the CDR3. Germline CDR1 and CDR2: LNHDA and SQIVND (reference sequence). CDR3 loop: CASSPGQGASGYTF. The CDR3 DNA sequence: TGTGCCAGTAGCCCAGGACAGGGGGCTTCTGGCTACACCTTC.